This TCR beta chain was recovered during a study of vaccination effects on CD4 cells after COVID-19. V shed 3 bases and J shed 6 bases, with 12 bases lying between them. CDR1 SGHAT and CDR2 FQDESV come from the germline V gene (reference sequence). This CDR3 contains 14 residues. Sequencing was performed with immunoSEQ multiplex PCR; in TCRdb, only in-frame clones are kept and a portion is missing. The sample consists of fewer than 40,000 clones, 70% of them appearing once. As concerns this clone: As yet, its antigen is unknown.

Investigators separated out CD4+ T cells once 10 days of culture had passed. Replacing half the medium with IL-2 medium was done on days 3 and 7. Overall study results and limits: The vaccine-induced clones of healthy vaccinees included only 1 of 255 that cross-reacted with common cold coronaviruses. There were few convalescent patients in the study and no early post-infection timepoints.

The TCR originated in a human donor who received a COVID-19 vaccine. The V call is TRBV11-1, the J call TRBJ2-1, with D tentatively TRBD2 (5 bases). Sequencing was performed on CD4+ T cells from PBMCs cultured without peptide, taken before COVID-19 vaccination. The CDR3 reads CASSLFGETNEQFF. The CDR3 DNA reads TGTGCCAGCAGCTTGTTCGGGGAAACCAATGAGCAGTTCTTC.